The 18 T cell receptor beta chains given below trace back to one sample, sequenced in a study of blood T cells in healthy people across ages (dated by TCRdb to about 2015). Receptor libraries were prepared by 5' RACE. The sequencing machine was an Illumina HiSeq 2500. A second PCR of about 6 to 11 cycles was performed with a sample-barcoded 5' primer and a J-beta primer mix. TCRdb itself trimmed the public reads at Q25 with fastp, ran MiXCR and retained productive beta chains. CDR3 protein sequences are deduplicated, and each keeps its most common genes and DNA. Across this sample there are 1.4 million or so distinct CDR3 sequences, with about 45% seen only once. The ten largest clones represent just over 4% of the sample. Sample: blood. These receptors were obtained from a woman aged 18-29 years in good health.

This clonotype was observed a few times. The rearrangement uses TRBV29-1 and TRBJ2-1; no clear D gene. This CDR3 is built from 14 residues. Between the trimmed V and J ends, which lost 3 bases and 4 bases, there was a span of 13 bases. Per germline, CDR1 SQVTM and CDR2 ANQGSEA. CDR3: CSVDGPIAYNEQFF. CDR3 sequence (DNA): TGCAGCGTTGACGGACCGATCGCTTACAATGAGCAGTTCTTC.

On this clonotype: One base away lies a much larger clone, so this may be a sequencing read error. The rearrangement joins TRBV7-9 to TRBJ2-1; unclear D gene. V gave up 7 bases and J gave up 5 bases, with 6 bases separating them. CDR1 is SEHNR and CDR2 is FQNEAQ in the germline V gene (reference sequence). The CDR3 has 11 amino acids. CDR3: CASNPDNEQFF. CDR3 nucleotide sequence: TGTGCCAGCAACCCCGACAATGAGCAGTTCTTC.

This chain's CDR3 is CSGPGQGDGSPLHF. The CDR3 nucleotides are TGCAGCGGGCCGGGACAGGGGGACGGATCACCCCTCCACTTT. This sequence joins TRBV29-1 and TRBJ1-6; 11 nucleotides agree with TRBD1. The CDR3 is 14 amino acids. The trim removed 7 bases at V and 10 bases at J, leaving 9 bases unmatched. The germline gives CDR1 SQVTM, CDR2 ANQGSEA.

The CDR3 coding sequence is TGTGCCAGCAGCTCCGTATGGACAGGGGGCCACGAGCAGTACTTC. Its translation is CASSSVWTGGHEQYF. V usage is TRBV12-3 or TRBV12-4 and J usage is TRBJ2-5, with 11 bases fitting TRBD1. Gene TRBJ2-7 matches the end of the DNA better, so the J call may be wrong. The CDR3 is 15 amino acids.

The chain is built from TRBV20-1 and TRBJ2-1; a weak D match, TRBD2 (5 bases). Germline loops: CDR1 DFQATT, CDR2 SNEGSKA (reference sequence). The CDR3 runs 12 residues. Trimming cost V 5 bases and J 6 bases, with 11 bases left between them. This CDR3 is CSAHPDFNEQFF. The CDR3 bases are TGCAGTGCTCACCCGGACTTCAATGAGCAGTTCTTC.

This clonotype was counted a few times. The CDR3 loop reads CASIPGDRGNNEQFF. The CDR3 region has the DNA TGTGCCAGCATTCCAGGGGACAGGGGGAACAATGAGCAGTTCTTC. This rearrangement joins TRBV2 to TRBJ2-1; the match to TRBD1 covers 11 bases. CDR3 length: 15 amino acids. CDR1 SNHLY and CDR2 FYNNEI come from the germline V gene. Trimming removed 7 bases from V and 5 bases from J; junction bases left unmatched: 7.

The V gene is TRBV2, the J gene TRBJ1-2; a weak D match, TRBD1 (6 bases). Germline V CDR1 and CDR2: SNHLY, FYNNEI. V lost 6 bases and J 6 bases, leaving 29 bases between the germline ends. This CDR3 is 18 amino acids long. The CDR3 bases are TGTGCCAGCAGAGCATTTCGCATGGAGGGCACAGGGAGGAATGGCTACACCTTC. This gives the protein CASRAFRMEGTGRNGYTF.

The chain carries TRBV12-3 or TRBV12-4 and TRBJ1-4; D gene uncertain. The CDR3 spans 15 residues. V lost 8 bases, J lost 0 bases, and 13 bases lay in between. The CDR3 sequence: CASLVSGTTNEKLFF. As DNA, the CDR3 is TGTGCCAGCTTGGTTTCCGGCACAACTAATGAAAAACTGTTTTTT.

This chain uses TRBV4-3 with TRBJ1-2; D is ambiguous. V was trimmed by 1 base and J by 5 bases, leaving 14 bases between them. CDR3 size: 15 residues. Germline V gene lookup returns CDR1 LGHNA and CDR2 YSLEER. DNA for the CDR3: TGCGCCAGCAGCCAAGTGCCGTCGCCTCCATATGGCTACACCTTC. Encoded protein: CASSQVPSPPYGYTF.

This clonotype showed up just a few times. The chain joins TRBV7-2 to TRBJ2-1; 12 nucleotides match TRBD2. Germline V CDR1 and CDR2: SGHTA, FQGNSA. This CDR3 region has 17 residues. Trimming removed 0 bases from V and 4 bases from J; junction bases left unmatched: 4. DNA for the CDR3: TGTGCCAGCAGCTTAGCGCGACTAGCGGGAGTTTACAATGAGCAGTTCTTC. Translation: CASSLARLAGVYNEQFF.

This clonotype was seen only a few times. This sequence joins TRBV4-1 and TRBJ2-2, with D possibly TRBD2 on 6 matching bases. Germline CDR1 reads MGHRA; CDR2 reads YSYEKL. Deletions cut 5 bases from V and 7 bases from J, with 14 bases between. The CDR3 extends over 14 amino acids. For the CDR3, the DNA is TGCGCCAGCAGCTCCACCCCGGGAGTCGGGGAGCTGTTTTTT. This encodes CASSSTPGVGELFF.

This clonotype was detected a few times. The chain joins TRBV5-5 to TRBJ2-5; possibly TRBD2 for D (6 bases). The J call may be faulty, since TRBJ2-7 better matches the DNA end. The CDR3 runs to 16 residues. Germline CDR1 is SGHKS and CDR2 is YYEKEE (reference sequence). The CDR3 protein is CASSSLGGQGSYEQYF. The CDR3, as DNA: TGTGCCAGCAGCTCCTTGGGAGGCCAGGGTTCCTACGAGCAGTACTTC.

The chain couples TRBV5-1 to TRBJ2-5; a possible D gene is TRBD1 (6 bases). Deletions cut 4 bases from V and 11 bases from J, with 21 bases between. This CDR3 contains 14 residues. Germline CDR1 and CDR2: SGHRS and YFSETQ. The CDR3 DNA reads as TGCGCCAGCAGCCCGGAGCAGGGGTTGAGTGAGCAGTACTTC. This encodes CASSPEQGLSEQYF.

This clonotype has only a few counts. The chain links TRBV6-1 to TRBJ2-7; unclear D gene. The CDR3 is 14 amino acids. Germline CDR1 is MNHNS and CDR2 is SASEGT. V was cut by 6 bases and J by 0 bases, with 12 bases left in between. The CDR3 loop reads CASSDRLLSYEQYF. The CDR3 DNA is TGTGCCAGCAGCGATCGGCTCCTCTCCTACGAGCAGTACTTC.

The chain has TRBV11-2 and TRBJ2-1; no clear D. V was cut by 5 bases and J by 13 bases, with 21 bases left in between. Looked up from germline, CDR1 is SGHAT and CDR2 is FQNNGV. The CDR3 contains 14 residues. CDR3 residues: CASSEWSLQETQFF. The CDR3 region has the DNA TGTGCCAGCAGCGAGTGGTCCCTACAAGAGACCCAGTTCTTC.

V gene TRBV16 combines with J gene TRBJ1-4; 7 bases match TRBD1. The CDR3 has 15 amino acids. V was clipped by 2 bases and J by 7 bases; unmatched bases: 7. From germline, CDR1 is KGHSY and CDR2 FQNENV. CDR3 sequence: CASSQRQGRVEKLFF. As DNA, the CDR3 is TGTGCCAGCAGCCAAAGACAGGGAAGAGTTGAAAAACTGTTTTTT. Supplemented by reference TRBV16 and TRBJ1-4, the full variable domain reads GEEVAQTPKHLVRGEGQKAKLYCAPIKGHSYVFWYQQVLKNEFKFLISFQNENVFDETGMPKERFSAKCLPNSPCSLEIQATKLEDSAVYFCASSQRQGRVEKLFFGSGTQLSVL.

A few counts support this clonotype. This chain joins TRBV30 and TRBJ2-7; tentative D call: TRBD1 (6 bases). Trimming took 4 bases from V and 0 from J, leaving 13 bases between them. This CDR3 comprises 14 residues. Germline V gene sequence: CDR1 GTSNPN, CDR2 SVGIG (reference sequence). The CDR3: CAWTPGHRSYEQYF. CDR3 nucleotide sequence: TGTGCCTGGACTCCGGGACACCGCTCCTACGAGCAGTACTTC.

This clonotype has a handful of counts. The J gene is TRBJ2-1, the V gene TRBV9; 9 nucleotides line up with TRBD2. V gave up 1 base and J gave up 4 bases; unmatched junction bases: 3. The germline gives CDR1 SGDLS, CDR2 YYNGEE. The CDR3 has 15 residues. The CDR3 bases are TGTGCCAGCAGCGTATCTAGCGGGATTTACAATGAGCAGTTCTTC. Amino acid sequence: CASSVSSGIYNEQFF.